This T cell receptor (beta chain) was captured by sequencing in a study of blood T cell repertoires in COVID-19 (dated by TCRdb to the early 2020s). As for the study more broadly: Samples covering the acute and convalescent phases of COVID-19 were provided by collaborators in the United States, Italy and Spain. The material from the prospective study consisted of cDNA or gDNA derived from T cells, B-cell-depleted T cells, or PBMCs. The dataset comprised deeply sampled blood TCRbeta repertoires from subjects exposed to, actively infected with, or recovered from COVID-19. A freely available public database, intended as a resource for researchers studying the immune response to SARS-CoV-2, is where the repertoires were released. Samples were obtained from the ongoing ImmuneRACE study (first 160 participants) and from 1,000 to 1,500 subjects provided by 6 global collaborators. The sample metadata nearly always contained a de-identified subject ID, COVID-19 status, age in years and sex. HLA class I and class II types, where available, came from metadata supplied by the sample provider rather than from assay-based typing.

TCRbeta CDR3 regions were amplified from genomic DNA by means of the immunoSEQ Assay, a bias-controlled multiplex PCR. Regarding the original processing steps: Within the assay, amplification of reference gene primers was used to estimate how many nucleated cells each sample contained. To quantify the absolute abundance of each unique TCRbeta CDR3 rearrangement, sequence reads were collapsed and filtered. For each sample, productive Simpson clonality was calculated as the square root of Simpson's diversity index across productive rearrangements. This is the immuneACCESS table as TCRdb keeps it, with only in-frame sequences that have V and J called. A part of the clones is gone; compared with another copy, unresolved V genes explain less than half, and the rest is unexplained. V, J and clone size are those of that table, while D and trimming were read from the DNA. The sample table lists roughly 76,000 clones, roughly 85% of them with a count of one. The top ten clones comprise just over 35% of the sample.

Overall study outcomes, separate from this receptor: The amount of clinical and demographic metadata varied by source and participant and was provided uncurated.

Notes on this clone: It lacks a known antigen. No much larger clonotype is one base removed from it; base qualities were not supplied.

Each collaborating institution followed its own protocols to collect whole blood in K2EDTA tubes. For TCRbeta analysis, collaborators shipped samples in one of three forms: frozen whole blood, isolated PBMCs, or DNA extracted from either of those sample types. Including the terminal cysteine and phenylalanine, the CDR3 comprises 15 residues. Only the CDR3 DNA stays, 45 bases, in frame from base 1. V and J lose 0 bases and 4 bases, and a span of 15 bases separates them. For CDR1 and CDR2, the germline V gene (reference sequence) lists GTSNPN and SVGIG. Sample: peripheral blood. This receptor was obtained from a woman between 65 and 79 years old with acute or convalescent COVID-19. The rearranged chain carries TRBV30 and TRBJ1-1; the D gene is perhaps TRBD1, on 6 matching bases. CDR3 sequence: CAWSVRGALTTEAFF. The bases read TGTGCCTGGAGTGTACGGGGGGCGCTGACCACTGAAGCTTTCTTT.